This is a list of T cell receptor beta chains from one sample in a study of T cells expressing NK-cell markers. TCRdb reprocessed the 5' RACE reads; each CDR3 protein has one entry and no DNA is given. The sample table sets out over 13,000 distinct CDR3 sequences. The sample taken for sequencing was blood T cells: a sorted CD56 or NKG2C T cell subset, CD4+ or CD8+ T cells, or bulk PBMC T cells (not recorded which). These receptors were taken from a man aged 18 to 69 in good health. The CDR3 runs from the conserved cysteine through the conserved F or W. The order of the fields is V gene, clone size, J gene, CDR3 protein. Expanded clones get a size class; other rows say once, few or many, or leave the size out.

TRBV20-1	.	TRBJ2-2	CSALSGGASGELFF
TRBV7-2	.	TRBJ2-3	CASSLVGGDTQYF
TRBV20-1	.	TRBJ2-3	CSASLGQGADTQYF
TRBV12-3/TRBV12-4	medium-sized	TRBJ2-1	CASGRTGNEQFF
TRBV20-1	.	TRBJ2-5	CSARFTGGRGTQYF
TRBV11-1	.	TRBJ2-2	CASSHRQGRTGELFF
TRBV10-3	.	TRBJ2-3	CAISDRRDTDTQYF
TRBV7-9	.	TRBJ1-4	CASSLVGDTEKLFF
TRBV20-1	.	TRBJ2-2	CSARVAGTNTGELFF
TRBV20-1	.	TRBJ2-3	CSASGGGGADTQYF
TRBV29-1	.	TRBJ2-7	CSVEGARGSYEQYF
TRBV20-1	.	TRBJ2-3	CSARDPRGHTDTQYF
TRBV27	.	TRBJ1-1	CASSLSRRATEAFF
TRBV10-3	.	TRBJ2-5	CAISEPDRGQTQYF
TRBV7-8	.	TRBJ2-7	CASSSLGAFYEQYF
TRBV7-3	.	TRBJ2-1	CASSLLIGEQFF
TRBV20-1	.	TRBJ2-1	CSARTSTSSYNEQFF
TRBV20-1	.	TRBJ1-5	CSARDFSHSNQPQHF
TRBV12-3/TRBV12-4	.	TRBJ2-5	CASSSGTETQYF
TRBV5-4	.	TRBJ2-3	CASSIRLAGGPDTQYF
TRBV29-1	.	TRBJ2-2	CSVDTGRTGELFF
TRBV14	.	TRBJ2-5	CASSPGQPKEETQYF
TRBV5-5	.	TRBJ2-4	CASSLAGTGAGKNIQYF
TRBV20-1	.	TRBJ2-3	CSARFPPTPDTQYF
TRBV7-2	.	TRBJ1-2	CASSPVGGGYYGYTF